The 8 T cell receptor beta chains in this list originate from one sample, sequenced in a study of identical twins. Using its own MiXCR run on the 5' RACE reads, TCRdb lists one record per CDR3 protein. The sample records under 300,000 distinct CDR3 sequences, about an eighth being singletons. The sequencing sample was made of memory (CD45RO+) T cells sorted from blood. These receptors were taken from a woman under 30 in good health.

Concerning this clonotype itself: A read error may produce the germline difference seen at one junction end. This chain connects TRBV3-1 to TRBJ2-3; 8 bases line up with TRBD2. The V gene's germline CDR1 is LGHDT and CDR2 YNNKEL (reference sequence). The CDR3 spans 19 residues. CDR3 sequence reads: CATSQVPAGATTSTDTQYF. CDR3 sequence (DNA): TGTGCCACCAGCCAAGTGCCAGCGGGGGCAACCACTAGCACAGATACGCAGTATTTT.

A single count supports this clonotype. V and J are TRBV20-1 and TRBJ1-2; TRBD1 matches at 8 bases. With V trimmed by 6 bases and J by 8 bases, 11 bases remained unmatched. CDR1 and CDR2 (germline): DFQATT, SNEGSKA (reference sequence). This CDR3 is 13 amino acids long. The DNA for the CDR3 is TGCAGTGCGAGTTTCGCAGGGGGCGAGGGCTACACCTTC. The encoded protein is CSASFAGGEGYTF.

V gene TRBV4-2 combines with J gene TRBJ2-5; D is possibly TRBD1 or TRBD2 (5 bases each). The CDR3 has 17 residues. V lost 0 bases, J lost 5 bases, and 19 bases lay in between. Germline loops: CDR1 LGHNA, CDR2 YNFKEQ. CDR3 DNA sequence: TGTGCCAGCAGCCAAGATGCTAGACTCCAAGAGGGGGAGACCCAGTACTTC. It translates to CASSQDARLQEGETQYF.

The rearrangement links TRBV7-6 to TRBJ2-1; a possible D gene is TRBD2 (6 bases). This CDR3 has 14 amino acids. Per germline, CDR1 SGHVS and CDR2 FNYEAQ. Trimming took off 7 bases at V and 3 bases at J, with 13 bases between the two ends. DNA of the CDR3: TGTGCCAGCATGAGCGGGCTGGGCTACAATGAGCAGTTCTTC. It specifies CASMSGLGYNEQFF.

This clonotype was seen only a few times. J is TRBJ2-5 and V is TRBV6-6, with TRBD2 matching over 7 bases. CDR1 is MNHNY, CDR2 SVGAGI, per germline (reference sequence). This CDR3 contains 13 residues. With V trimmed by 7 bases and J by 4 bases, 6 bases remained unmatched. For the CDR3, the DNA is TGTGCCAGCAAGCGGGACTTCACAGAGACCCAGTACTTC. Amino acid sequence: CASKRDFTETQYF.

The chain is built from TRBV30 and TRBJ2-4; D unresolved. The V end lost 0 bases, the J end lost 9 bases, and 12 bases lay between the germline ends. This CDR3 is built from 13 residues. The germline CDR1 and CDR2 sequences are GTSNPN and SVGIG (reference sequence). CDR3 loop: CAWSVGGVSIQYF. DNA for the CDR3: TGTGCCTGGAGTGTAGGTGGGGTTAGCATTCAGTACTTC. Together with reference TRBV30 and TRBJ2-4, the CDR3 gives the full variable domain: SQTIHQWPATLVQPVGSPLSLECTVEGTSNPNLYWYRQAAGRGLQLLFYSVGIGQISSEVPQNLSASRPQDRQFILSSKKLLLSDSGFYLCAWSVGGVSIQYFGAGTRLSVL.

This clonotype was observed a handful of times. The chain has TRBV20-1 and TRBJ2-7; unclear D gene. V was trimmed by 3 bases and J by 1 base, leaving 10 bases between them. Germline loops: CDR1 DFQATT, CDR2 SNEGSKA (reference sequence). The length of the CDR3 is 13 residues. CDR3 in amino acids: CSARSGISYEQYF. In DNA, the CDR3 is TGCAGTGCTAGGTCCGGAATATCCTACGAGCAGTACTTC.

This clonotype was counted many times. The J gene is TRBJ1-5, the V gene TRBV12-3 or TRBV12-4, with D possibly being TRBD1 (6 bases). V lost 6 bases and J lost 2, with 11 bases in between. This CDR3 spans 14 amino acids. The CDR3: CASSPRGRNQPQHF. As DNA, the CDR3 is TGTGCCAGCAGCCCCAGGGGACGCAATCAGCCCCAGCATTTT.